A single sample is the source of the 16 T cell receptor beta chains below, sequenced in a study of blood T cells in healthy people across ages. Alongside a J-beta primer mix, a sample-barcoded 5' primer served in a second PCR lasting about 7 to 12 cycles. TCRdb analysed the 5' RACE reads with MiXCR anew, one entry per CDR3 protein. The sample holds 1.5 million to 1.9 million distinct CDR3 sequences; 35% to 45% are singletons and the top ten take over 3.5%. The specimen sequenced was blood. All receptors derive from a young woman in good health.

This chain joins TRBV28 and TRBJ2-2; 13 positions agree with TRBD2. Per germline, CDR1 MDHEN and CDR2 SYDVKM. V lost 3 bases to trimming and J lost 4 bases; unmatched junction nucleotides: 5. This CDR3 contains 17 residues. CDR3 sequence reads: CASSFSWTSGSTGELFF. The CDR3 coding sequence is TGTGCCAGCAGTTTCTCGTGGACTAGCGGGAGCACCGGGGAGCTGTTTTTT.

CDR3 sequence reads: CASSQGLGDGTQYF. The DNA of the CDR3 is TGTGCCAGCAGCCAAGGACTGGGGGATGGGACCCAGTACTTC. V usage is TRBV3-1 and J usage is TRBJ2-5, with D perhaps assigned TRBD1 or TRBD2 (5 bases each). CDR3 length: 14 amino acids. Germline-derived CDR1 and CDR2 are LGHDT and YNNKEL (reference sequence). Trimming removed 1 base from V and 7 bases from J, with 13 bases in between.

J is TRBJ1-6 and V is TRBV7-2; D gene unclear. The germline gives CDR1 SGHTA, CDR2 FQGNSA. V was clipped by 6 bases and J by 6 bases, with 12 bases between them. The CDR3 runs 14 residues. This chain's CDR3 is CASSLDGPNSPLHF. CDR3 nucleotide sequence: TGTGCCAGCAGTCTTGACGGACCTAATTCACCCCTCCACTTT.

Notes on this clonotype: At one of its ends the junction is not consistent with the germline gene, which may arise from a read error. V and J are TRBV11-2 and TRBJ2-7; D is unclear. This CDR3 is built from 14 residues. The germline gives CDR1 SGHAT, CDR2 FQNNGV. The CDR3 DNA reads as TGTGCCAGCAGCTTAGATAGACACTCCTACGAGCGGTACTTC. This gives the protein CASSLDRHSYERYF.

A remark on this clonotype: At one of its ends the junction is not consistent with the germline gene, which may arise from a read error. The CDR3 nucleotides are TGTGCCAGCAGTTACGGGACAGGGAGCAAAACAGATACGCGGTATTTT. This sequence encodes CASSYGTGSKTDTRYF. The rearrangement uses TRBV6-2 or TRBV6-3 and TRBJ2-3; 9 bases map to TRBD1. CDR3 length equals 16 residues. Germline lookup yields CDR1 MNHEY and CDR2 SVGEGT.

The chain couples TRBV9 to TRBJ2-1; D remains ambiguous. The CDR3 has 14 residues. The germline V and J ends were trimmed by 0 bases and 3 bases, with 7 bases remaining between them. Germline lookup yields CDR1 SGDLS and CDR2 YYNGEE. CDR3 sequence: CASSVGHLYNEQFF. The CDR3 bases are TGTGCCAGCAGCGTAGGCCACCTCTACAATGAGCAGTTCTTC. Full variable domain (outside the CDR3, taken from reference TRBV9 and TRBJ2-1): DSGVTQTPKHLITATGQRVTLRCSPRSGDLSVYWYQQSLDQGLQFLIQYYNGEERAKGNILERFSAQQFPDLHSELNLSSLELGDSALYFCASSVGHLYNEQFFGPGTRLTVL.

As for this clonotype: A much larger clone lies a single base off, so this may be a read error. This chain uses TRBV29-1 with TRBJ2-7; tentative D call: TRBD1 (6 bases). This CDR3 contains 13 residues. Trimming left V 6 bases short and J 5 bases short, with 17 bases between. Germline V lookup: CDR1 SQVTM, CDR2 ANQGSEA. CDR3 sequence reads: CSVNTGLADEQYF. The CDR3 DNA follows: TGCAGCGTCAACACAGGGTTAGCCGACGAGCAGTACTTC.

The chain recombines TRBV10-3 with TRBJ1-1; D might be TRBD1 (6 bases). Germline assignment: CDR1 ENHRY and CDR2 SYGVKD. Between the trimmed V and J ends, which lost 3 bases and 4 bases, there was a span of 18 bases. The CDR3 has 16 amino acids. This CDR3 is CAISDPGRGVGTEAFF. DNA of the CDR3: TGTGCCATCAGTGATCCGGGCAGGGGTGTTGGCACTGAAGCTTTCTTT.

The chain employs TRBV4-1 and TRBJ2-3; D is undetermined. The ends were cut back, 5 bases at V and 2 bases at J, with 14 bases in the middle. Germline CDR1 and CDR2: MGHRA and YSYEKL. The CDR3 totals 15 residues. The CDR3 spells CASSATVIVTDTQYF. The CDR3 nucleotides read TGCGCCAGCAGCGCCACAGTGATAGTCACAGATACGCAGTATTTT.

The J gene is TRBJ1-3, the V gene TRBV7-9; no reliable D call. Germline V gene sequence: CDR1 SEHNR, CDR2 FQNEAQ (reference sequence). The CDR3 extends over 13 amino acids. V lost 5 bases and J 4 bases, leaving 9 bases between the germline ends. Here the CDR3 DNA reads TGTGCCAGCAGCCTATCGGGGGGAAACACCATATATTTT. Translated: CASSLSGGNTIYF.

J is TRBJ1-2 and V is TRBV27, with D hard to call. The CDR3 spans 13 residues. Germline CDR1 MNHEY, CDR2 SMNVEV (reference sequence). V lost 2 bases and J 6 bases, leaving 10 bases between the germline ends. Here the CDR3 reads CASSLVSGHGYTF. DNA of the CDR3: TGTGCCAGCAGTTTAGTGTCCGGGCATGGCTACACCTTC.

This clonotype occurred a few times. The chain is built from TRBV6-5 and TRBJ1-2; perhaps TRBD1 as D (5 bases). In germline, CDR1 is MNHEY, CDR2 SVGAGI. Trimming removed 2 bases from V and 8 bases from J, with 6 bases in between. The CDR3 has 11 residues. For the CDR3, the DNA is TGTGCCAGCAGTTACCAGGGAGGCTACACCTTC. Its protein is CASSYQGGYTF.

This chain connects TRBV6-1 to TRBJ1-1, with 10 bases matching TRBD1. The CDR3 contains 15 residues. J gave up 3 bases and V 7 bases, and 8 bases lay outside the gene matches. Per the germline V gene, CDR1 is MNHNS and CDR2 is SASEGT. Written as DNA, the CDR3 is TGTGCCAGCACCCGGACAGGGGGGAGGTACACTGAAGCTTTCTTT. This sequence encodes CASTRTGGRYTEAFF.

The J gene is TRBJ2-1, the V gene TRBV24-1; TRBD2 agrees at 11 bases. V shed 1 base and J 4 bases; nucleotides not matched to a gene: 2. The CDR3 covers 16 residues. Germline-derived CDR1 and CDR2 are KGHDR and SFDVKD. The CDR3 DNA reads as TGTGCCACCAGTGATTTTAGCGGGAGGGGATACAATGAGCAGTTCTTC. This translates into CATSDFSGRGYNEQFF.

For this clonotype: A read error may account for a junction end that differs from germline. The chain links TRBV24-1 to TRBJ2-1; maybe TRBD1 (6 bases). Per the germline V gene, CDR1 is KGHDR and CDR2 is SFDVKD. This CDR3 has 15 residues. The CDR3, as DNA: TGTACCACCAGTGATTTCCCCGACAGGACCCGTGAGCAGTTCTTC. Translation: CTTSDFPDRTREQFF.

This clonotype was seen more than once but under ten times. The CDR3 bases are TGTGCCAGCAGCGTACGATTCCGGTGGGAGGGTTACAATGAGCAGTTCTTC. Its translation: CASSVRFRWEGYNEQFF. The V and J genes are TRBV11-2 and TRBJ2-1; TRBD2 agrees at 7 bases. The V gene end was trimmed by 5 bases and the J gene end by 4 bases; junction bases not matched to a gene: 14. This CDR3 region has 17 residues. Germline V gene sequence: CDR1 SGHAT, CDR2 FQNNGV.